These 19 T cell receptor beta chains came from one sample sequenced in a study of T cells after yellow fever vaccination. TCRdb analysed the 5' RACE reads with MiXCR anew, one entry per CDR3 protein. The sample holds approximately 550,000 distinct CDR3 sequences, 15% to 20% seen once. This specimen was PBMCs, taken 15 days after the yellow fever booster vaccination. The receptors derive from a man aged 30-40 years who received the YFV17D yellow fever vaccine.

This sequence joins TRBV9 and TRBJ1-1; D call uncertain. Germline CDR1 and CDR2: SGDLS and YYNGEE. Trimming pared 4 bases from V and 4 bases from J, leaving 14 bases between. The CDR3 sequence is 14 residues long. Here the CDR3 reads CASSSNFLITEAFF. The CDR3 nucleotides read TGTGCCAGCAGCTCAAATTTTCTGATCACTGAAGCTTTCTTT.

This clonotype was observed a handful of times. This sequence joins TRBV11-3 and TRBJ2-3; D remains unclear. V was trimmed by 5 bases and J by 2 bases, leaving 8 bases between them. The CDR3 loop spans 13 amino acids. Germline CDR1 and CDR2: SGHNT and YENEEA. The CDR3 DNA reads TGTGCCAGCAGCCAACGATACACAGATACGCAGTATTTT. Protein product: CASSQRYTDTQYF. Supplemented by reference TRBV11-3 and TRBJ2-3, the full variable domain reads EAGVVQSPRYKIIEKKQPVAFWCNPISGHNTLYWYLQNLGQGPELLIRYENEEAVDDSQLPKDRFSAERLKGVDSTLKIQPAELGDSAVYLCASSQRYTDTQYFGPGTRLTVL.

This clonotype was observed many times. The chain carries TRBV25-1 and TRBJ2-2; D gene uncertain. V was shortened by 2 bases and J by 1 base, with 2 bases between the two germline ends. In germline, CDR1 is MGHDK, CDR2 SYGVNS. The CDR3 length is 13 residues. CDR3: CASSERNTGELFF. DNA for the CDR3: TGTGCCAGCAGTGAAAGGAACACCGGGGAGCTGTTTTTT.

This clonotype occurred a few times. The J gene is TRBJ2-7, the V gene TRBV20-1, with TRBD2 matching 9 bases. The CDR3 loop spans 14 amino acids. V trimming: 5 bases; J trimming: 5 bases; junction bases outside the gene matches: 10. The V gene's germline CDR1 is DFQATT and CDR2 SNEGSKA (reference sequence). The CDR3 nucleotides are TGCAGTGCTGCGGGACTAGCTGCATTTCACGAGCAGTACTTC. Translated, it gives CSAAGLAAFHEQYF.

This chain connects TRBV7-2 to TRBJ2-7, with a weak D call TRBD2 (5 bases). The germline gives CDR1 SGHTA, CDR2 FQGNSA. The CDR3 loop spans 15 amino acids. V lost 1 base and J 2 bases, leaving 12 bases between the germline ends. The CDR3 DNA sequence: TGTGCCAGCAGCTTAGATCGGACGGGGACCTACGAGCAGTACTTC. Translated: CASSLDRTGTYEQYF.

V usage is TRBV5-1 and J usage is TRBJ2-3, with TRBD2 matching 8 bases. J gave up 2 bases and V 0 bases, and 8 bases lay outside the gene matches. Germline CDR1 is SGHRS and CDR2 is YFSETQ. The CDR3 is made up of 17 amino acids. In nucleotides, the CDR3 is TGCGCCAGCAGCTTGGCCTTGCTAGCGGGCTTCACAGATACGCAGTATTTT. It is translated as CASSLALLAGFTDTQYF. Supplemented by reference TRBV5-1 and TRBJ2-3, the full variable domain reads KAGVTQTPRYLIKTRGQQVTLSCSPISGHRSVSWYQQTPGQGLQFLFEYFSETQRNKGNFPGRFSGRQFSNSRSEMNVSTLELGDSALYLCASSLALLAGFTDTQYFGPGTRLTVL.

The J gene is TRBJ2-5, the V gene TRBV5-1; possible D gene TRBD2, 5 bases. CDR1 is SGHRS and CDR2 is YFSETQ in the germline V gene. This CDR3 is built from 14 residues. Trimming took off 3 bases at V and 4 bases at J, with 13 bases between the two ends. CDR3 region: CASSSGLGRETQYF. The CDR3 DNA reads TGCGCCAGCAGCTCCGGACTGGGCCGAGAGACCCAGTACTTC.

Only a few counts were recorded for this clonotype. CDR3 region: CAIRGGWNTEAFF. The CDR3 bases are TGTGCCATCAGGGGGGGCTGGAACACTGAAGCTTTCTTT. V is TRBV10-3 and J is TRBJ1-1, with a possible D match to TRBD1 (6 bases). This CDR3 spans 13 amino acids. V gave up 6 bases and J gave up 1 base, with 9 bases separating them. Looked up from germline, CDR1 is ENHRY and CDR2 is SYGVKD.

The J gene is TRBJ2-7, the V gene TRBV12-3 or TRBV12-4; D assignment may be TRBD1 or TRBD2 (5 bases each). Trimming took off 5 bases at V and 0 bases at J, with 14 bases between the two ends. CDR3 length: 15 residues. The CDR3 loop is CASSPTGPSSYEQYF. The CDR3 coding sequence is TGTGCCAGCAGTCCGACGGGACCGAGCTCCTACGAGCAGTACTTC.

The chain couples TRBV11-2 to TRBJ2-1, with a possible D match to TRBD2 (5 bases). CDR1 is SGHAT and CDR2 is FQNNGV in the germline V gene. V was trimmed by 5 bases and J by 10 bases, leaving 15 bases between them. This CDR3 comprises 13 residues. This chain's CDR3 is CASSPVGIGEQFF. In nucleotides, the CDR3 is TGTGCCAGCAGCCCGGTCGGGATCGGCGAGCAGTTCTTC. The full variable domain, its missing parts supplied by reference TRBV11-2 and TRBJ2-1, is EAGVAQSPRYKIIEKRQSVAFWCNPISGHATLYWYQQILGQGPKLLIQFQNNGVVDDSQLPKDRFSAERLKGVDSTLKIQPAKLEDSAVYLCASSPVGIGEQFFGPGTRLTVL.

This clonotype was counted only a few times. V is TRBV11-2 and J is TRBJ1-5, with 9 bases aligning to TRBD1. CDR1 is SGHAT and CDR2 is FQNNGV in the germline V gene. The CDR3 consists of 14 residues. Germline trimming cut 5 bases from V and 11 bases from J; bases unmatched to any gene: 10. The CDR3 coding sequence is TGTGCCAGCAGCACGGGACAGGGTGTAATGGCCCAGCATTTT. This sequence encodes CASSTGQGVMAQHF.

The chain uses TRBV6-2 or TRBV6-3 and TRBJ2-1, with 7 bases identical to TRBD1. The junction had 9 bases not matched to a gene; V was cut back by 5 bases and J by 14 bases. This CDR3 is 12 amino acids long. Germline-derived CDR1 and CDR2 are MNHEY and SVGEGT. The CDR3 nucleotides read TGTGCCAGCAGTCAACCCGACAGGGTTGAGTTCTTC. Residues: CASSQPDRVEFF.

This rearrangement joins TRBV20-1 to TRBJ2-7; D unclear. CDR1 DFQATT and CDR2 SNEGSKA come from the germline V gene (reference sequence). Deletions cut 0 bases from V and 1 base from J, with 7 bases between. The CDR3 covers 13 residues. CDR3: CSARDKGSYEQYF. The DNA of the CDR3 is TGCAGTGCTAGAGACAAAGGGTCCTACGAGCAGTACTTC.

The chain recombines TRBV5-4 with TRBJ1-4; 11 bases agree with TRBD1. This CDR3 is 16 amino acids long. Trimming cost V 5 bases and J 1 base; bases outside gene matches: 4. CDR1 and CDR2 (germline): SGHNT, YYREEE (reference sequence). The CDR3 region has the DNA TGTGCCAGCAGTCGGGACAGGGGGAGAACTAATGAAAAACTGTTTTTT. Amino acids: CASSRDRGRTNEKLFF.

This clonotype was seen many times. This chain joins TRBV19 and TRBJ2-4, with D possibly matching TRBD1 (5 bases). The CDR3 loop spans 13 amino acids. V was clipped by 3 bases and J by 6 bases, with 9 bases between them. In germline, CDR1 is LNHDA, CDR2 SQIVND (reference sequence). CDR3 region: CASSMDILNIQYF. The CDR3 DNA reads TGTGCCAGTAGTATGGACATTTTAAACATTCAGTACTTC.

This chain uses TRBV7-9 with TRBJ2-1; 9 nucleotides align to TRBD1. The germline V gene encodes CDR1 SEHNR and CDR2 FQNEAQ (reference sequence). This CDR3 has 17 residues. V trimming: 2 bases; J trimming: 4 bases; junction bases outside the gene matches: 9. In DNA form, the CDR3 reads TGTGCCAGCAGCTTAAAGGGTAGGGGACAGGGTTACAATGAGCAGTTCTTC. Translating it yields CASSLKGRGQGYNEQFF.

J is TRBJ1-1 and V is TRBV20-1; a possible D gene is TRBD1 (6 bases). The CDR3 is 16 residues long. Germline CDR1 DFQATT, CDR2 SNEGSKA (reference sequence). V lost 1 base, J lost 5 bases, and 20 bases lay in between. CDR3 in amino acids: CSARAWGDIRGTEAFF. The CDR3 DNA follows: TGCAGTGCTAGAGCTTGGGGGGACATACGGGGAACTGAAGCTTTCTTT.

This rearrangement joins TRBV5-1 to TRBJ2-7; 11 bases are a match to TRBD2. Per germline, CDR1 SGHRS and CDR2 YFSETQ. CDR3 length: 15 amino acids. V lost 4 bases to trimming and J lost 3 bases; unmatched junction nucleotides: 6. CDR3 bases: TGCGCCAGCAGCACGGGACTAGCGGAAAACTACGAGCAGTACTTC. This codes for CASSTGLAENYEQYF.

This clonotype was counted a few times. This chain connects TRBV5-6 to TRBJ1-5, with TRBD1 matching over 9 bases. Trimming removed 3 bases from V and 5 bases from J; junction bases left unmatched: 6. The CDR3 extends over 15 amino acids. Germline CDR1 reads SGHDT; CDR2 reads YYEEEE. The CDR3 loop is CASSSAGQGHQPQHF. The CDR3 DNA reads TGTGCCAGCAGCTCGGCGGGACAGGGACATCAGCCCCAGCATTTT.